Presented here are 14 T cell receptor beta chains from one specimen sequenced in a study of T-cell memory formation after mild COVID-19. Via MiXCR, TCRdb re-called the 5' RACE reads, giving one row per CDR3 protein. The sample holds 500,000 to 550,000 distinct CDR3 sequences, roughly 21% seen once. The sample was PBMCs or a T cell subset sorted from them (not recorded which). Every receptor here comes from an adult woman who had mild COVID-19 (a few samples of this study predate the infection). Cell type and time point are not known.

The chain combines TRBV18 with TRBJ2-3; 9 bases align to TRBD1. This CDR3 contains 14 residues. CDR1 and CDR2 from the germline V gene are KGHSH and LQKENI. V was clipped by 8 bases and J by 2 bases; unmatched bases: 5. The CDR3 loop reads CASGGQGPTDTQYF. In DNA form, the CDR3 reads TGTGCCAGCGGGGGACAGGGCCCCACAGATACGCAGTATTTT.

This clonotype was seen a handful of times. The rearrangement uses TRBV7-9 and TRBJ2-5, with 8 bases lining up with TRBD1. CDR3 length equals 15 residues. Germline V gives CDR1 SEHNR, CDR2 FQNEAQ (reference sequence). The trim removed 3 bases at V and 4 bases at J, leaving 7 bases unmatched. The CDR3 nucleotides are TGTGCCAGCAGCTTCCGGACAGGGCAGGGAGAGACCCAGTACTTC. Encoded protein: CASSFRTGQGETQYF.

This chain uses TRBV5-4 with TRBJ2-7; tentatively, D is TRBD1 or TRBD2 (5 bases each). The V end lost 5 bases, the J end lost 9 bases, and 12 bases lay between the germline ends. The CDR3 has 11 residues. Germline CDR1 SGHNT, CDR2 YYREEE (reference sequence). Written as DNA, the CDR3 is TGTGCCAGCAGTTCCGGGGACCGGCAGTACTTC. This translates into CASSSGDRQYF.

The V call is TRBV7-6, the J call TRBJ2-7; TRBD1 matches at 9 bases. The V gene end was trimmed by 5 bases and the J gene end by 7 bases; junction bases not matched to a gene: 18. Germline V gives CDR1 SGHVS, CDR2 FNYEAQ. The length of the CDR3 is 17 residues. CDR3 nucleotides: TGTGCCAGCAGCCCCACCTGGGACAGGGTCCGGCGGTGGGAGCAGTACTTC. It codes for CASSPTWDRVRRWEQYF.

This chain links TRBV6-5 with TRBJ1-1; D perhaps matches TRBD1 (6 bases). V was pared by 2 bases and J by 3 bases, with 10 bases between. This CDR3 has 14 amino acids. Looked up from germline, CDR1 is MNHEY and CDR2 is SVGAGI. The CDR3 spells CASSYAGADTEAFF. In nucleotides, the CDR3 is TGTGCCAGCAGTTACGCGGGGGCGGACACTGAAGCTTTCTTT.

The chain links TRBV9 to TRBJ2-5; 10 bases align to TRBD2. This CDR3 has 14 amino acids. Germline values: CDR1 SGDLS, CDR2 YYNGEE. Unmatched junction bases numbered 1, after V lost 2 bases and J lost 3 bases. The CDR3 DNA reads TGTGCCAGCAGCGTTACTAGCGGGAAAGAGACCCAGTACTTC. It encodes CASSVTSGKETQYF.

This clonotype appeared a few times. The genes are TRBV2 and TRBJ1-1; D is undetermined. This CDR3 region has 14 residues. Looked up from germline, CDR1 is SNHLY and CDR2 is FYNNEI. V lost 5 bases and J lost 2, with 12 bases in between. The CDR3 DNA sequence: TGTGCCAGCAGTCCCTTGACTGTAAACACTGAAGCTTTCTTT. Translation gives CASSPLTVNTEAFF.

This clonotype has just a few counts. V gene TRBV6-5 combines with J gene TRBJ2-5; a possible D gene is TRBD1 (5 bases). The CDR3 extends over 17 amino acids. CDR1 is MNHEY and CDR2 is SVGAGI in the germline V gene. V was clipped by 6 bases and J by 4 bases, with 24 bases between them. DNA for the CDR3: TGTGCCAGCAGCGCCGTACGCCAGGGCGTGAAAGGAGAGACCCAGTACTTC. Its protein product is CASSAVRQGVKGETQYF.

This rearrangement joins TRBV30 to TRBJ1-1, with a tentative D call TRBD1 (5 bases). There are 15 residues in the CDR3. CDR1 is GTSNPN and CDR2 is SVGIG in the germline V gene (reference sequence). Trimming removed 3 bases at V and 11 bases at J, with 25 bases between. The CDR3 DNA reads as TGTGCCTGGAGCACCGGGCTGGGGGTAGGGACCGATGCTTTCTTT. Amino acids: CAWSTGLGVGTDAFF.

The CDR3 loop reads CSAPSDRDIPYYGYTF. CDR3 in DNA: TGCAGTGCCCCCTCGGACAGGGACATACCCTACTATGGCTACACCTTC. V usage is TRBV20-1 and J usage is TRBJ1-2, with TRBD1 identical over 8 bases. Germline assignment: CDR1 DFQATT and CDR2 SNEGSKA (reference sequence). This CDR3 spans 16 amino acids. V lost 6 bases to trimming and J lost 3 bases; unmatched junction nucleotides: 15.

The V gene is TRBV7-3, the J gene TRBJ2-4, with 7 bases that match TRBD2. The germline CDR1 and CDR2 sequences are SGHTA and FQGTGA. V trimming: 5 bases; J trimming: 2 bases; junction bases outside the gene matches: 9. The CDR3 has 16 residues. In nucleotides, the CDR3 is TGTGCCAGCAGCGCCTTTGGCGGGAGCTCCAAAAACATTCAGTACTTC. Protein sequence: CASSAFGGSSKNIQYF.

This clonotype was found a few times. The rearrangement uses TRBV5-1 and TRBJ1-1, with D possibly being TRBD1 (6 bases). The V gene lost 6 bases and the J gene lost 2 bases, with 17 bases spanning the gap. The CDR3 loop spans 15 amino acids. Germline V gene lookup returns CDR1 SGHRS and CDR2 YFSETQ. CDR3 bases: TGCGCCAGCAAAGAGGCACAGGGCTACAACACTGAAGCTTTCTTT. It codes for CASKEAQGYNTEAFF.

This clonotype showed up many times. The chain is built from TRBV24-1 and TRBJ1-2; unclear D gene. The V and J ends lost 3 bases and 1 base respectively, with 17 bases between them. This CDR3 is 17 amino acids long. Germline assignment: CDR1 KGHDR and CDR2 SFDVKD. The DNA for the CDR3 is TGTGCCACCAGTGATCGCCACCGAGGATCGGGTAACTATGGCTACACCTTC. Protein product: CATSDRHRGSGNYGYTF.

This clonotype showed up just a few times. This chain joins TRBV28 and TRBJ1-2; weak D call: TRBD1 (6 bases). Trimming removed 10 bases from V and 2 bases from J, with 26 bases in between. This CDR3 spans 17 amino acids. Germline CDR1 and CDR2: MDHEN and SYDVKM. In DNA form, the CDR3 reads TGTGCCACTAAGCCAGCGGGGGGCGAAGTACGAAACTATGGCTACACCTTC. It codes for CATKPAGGEVRNYGYTF.